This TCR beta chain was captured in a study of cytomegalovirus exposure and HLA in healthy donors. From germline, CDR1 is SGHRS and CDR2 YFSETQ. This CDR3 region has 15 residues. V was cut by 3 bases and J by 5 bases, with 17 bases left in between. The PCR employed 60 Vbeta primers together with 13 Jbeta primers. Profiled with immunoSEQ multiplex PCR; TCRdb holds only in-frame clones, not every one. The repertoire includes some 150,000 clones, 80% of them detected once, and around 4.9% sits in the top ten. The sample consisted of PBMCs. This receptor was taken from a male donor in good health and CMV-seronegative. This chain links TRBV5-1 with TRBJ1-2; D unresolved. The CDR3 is CASSSPASGIYGYTF. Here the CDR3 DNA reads TGCGCCAGCAGCTCCCCCGCGTCCGGGATTTATGGCTACACCTTC.